Here is one TCR beta chain with its context. This clone has only a few counts. Its antigen has not been determined. No much larger clone is present one base from it, and per-base qualities are unavailable. V loses 7 bases, J loses 0 bases, and the germline ends lie 10 bases apart. The germline V gene sets CDR1 to MNHNS and CDR2 to SASEGT. CDR3 length: 14 amino acids, cysteine to phenylalanine. Only the CDR3 DNA stays, 42 bases, in frame from base 1. Receptors were amplified or captured by the immunoSEQ multiplex PCR assay. What TCRdb holds here is the immuneACCESS table cut down to in-frame rearrangements. Part of the clones is not present; checked against another copy, under half of the missing clones reflect an unresolved V gene, and the others are unexplained. In this sample the table shows fewer than 95,000 clones, around 93% of which occur a single time. The ten top clones hold 2.2% of the sample.

This sample was included in a study of T cell changes during pregnancy in multiple sclerosis (dated by TCRdb to about 2019). For the wider study: Changes in the T cell repertoire over the course of pregnancy were examined in this study in women with multiple sclerosis.

The source is a female donor with multiple sclerosis, enrolled in a pregnancy study. The chain was built from TRBV6-1 and TRBJ1-3; the D gene assignment is ambiguous. The sample consisted of peripheral blood, taken in the third trimester of pregnancy. The nucleotide sequence reads TGTGCCAGCACCACCGGGAACTCTGGAAACACCATATATTTT. It encodes CASTTGNSGNTIYF.